Presented here are 23 T cell receptor beta chains from one specimen sequenced in a study of siplizumab effects on memory and regulatory T cells. TCRdb's copy holds only in-frame clones and misses some; the assay was immunoSEQ multiplex PCR. The data show some 53,000 clones, 95% to 98% seen once. Sample: naive CD4+ T cells sorted from blood. Source of these receptors: a human donor in good health.

J is TRBJ2-1 and V is TRBV7-3; TRBD2 agrees at 10 bases. This CDR3 spans 15 amino acids. V was clipped by 1 base and J by 5 bases; unmatched bases: 2. From germline, CDR1 is SGHTA and CDR2 FQGTGA. The CDR3 loop is CASSLSGLADNEQFF. DNA of the CDR3: TGTGCCAGCAGCTTAAGTGGACTAGCGGACAATGAGCAGTTCTTC.

The gene calls are TRBV6-6 and TRBJ2-2; 11 nucleotides match TRBD2. Trimming took 4 bases from V and 4 from J; bases not matched to a gene: 5. Looked up from germline, CDR1 is MNHNY and CDR2 is SVGAGI (reference sequence). CDR3 length: 16 residues. The DNA for the CDR3 is TGTGCCAGCAGTTTGGGGACTAGCGGATCCACCGGGGAGCTGTTTTTT. This encodes CASSLGTSGSTGELFF.

The chain links TRBV7-2 to TRBJ2-5; maybe TRBD1 (7 bases). Trimming stripped 1 base from V and 5 bases from J, with 11 bases between. The CDR3 is made up of 14 amino acids. Germline V gives CDR1 SGHTA, CDR2 FQGNSA. The CDR3 DNA reads as TGTGCCAGCAGCTTAGAACAGGGGAGGGAGACCCAGTACTTC. Translation: CASSLEQGRETQYF.

This chain uses TRBV5-4 with TRBJ2-2; 7 nucleotides line up with TRBD1. Trimming removed 0 bases from V and 0 bases from J; junction bases left unmatched: 2. Germline V gene lookup returns CDR1 SGHNT and CDR2 YYREEE (reference sequence). The CDR3 is 16 amino acids. CDR3: CASSLDQGANTGELFF. CDR3 DNA: TGTGCCAGCAGCTTGGATCAGGGGGCGAACACCGGGGAGCTGTTTTTT.

The chain uses TRBV5-1 and TRBJ1-3; tentatively, D is TRBD1 (6 bases). V was shortened by 2 bases and J by 3 bases, with 18 bases between the two germline ends. Germline CDR1 is SGHRS and CDR2 is YFSETQ. CDR3 length: 17 amino acids. CDR3 residues: CASSFISGDVGGNTIYF. DNA of the CDR3: TGCGCCAGCAGCTTTATCTCAGGGGACGTAGGTGGAAACACCATATATTTT.

This sequence joins TRBV30 and TRBJ2-2; possible D gene TRBD2, 7 bases. CDR3 length: 16 amino acids. The V gene's germline CDR1 is GTSNPN and CDR2 SVGIG (reference sequence). Trimming left V 3 bases short and J 3 bases short, with 17 bases between. The CDR3 DNA follows: TGTGCCTGGAGGCCGTTCGGGGGGCTCTACACCGGGGAGCTGTTTTTT. Translating gives CAWRPFGGLYTGELFF. The entire variable domain, with the rest obtained from reference TRBV30 and TRBJ2-2, is as follows: SQTIHQWPATLVQPVGSPLSLECTVEGTSNPNLYWYRQAAGRGLQLLFYSVGIGQISSEVPQNLSASRPQDRQFILSSKKLLLSDSGFYLCAWRPFGGLYTGELFFGEGSRLTVL.

The genes are TRBV30 and TRBJ2-7; D is unresolved. The V end lost 1 base, the J end lost 4 bases, and 5 bases lay between the germline ends. The CDR3 runs 11 residues. Germline assignment: CDR1 GTSNPN and CDR2 SVGIG (reference sequence). The CDR3 here is CAWSAVYEQYF. The CDR3, as DNA: TGTGCCTGGAGTGCCGTTTACGAGCAGTACTTC.

The chain has TRBV18 and TRBJ1-5, with TRBD1 matching 12 bases. Unmatched junction bases numbered 7, after V lost 6 bases and J lost 1 base. CDR3 size: 17 residues. CDR1 KGHSH and CDR2 LQKENI come from the germline V gene. CDR3 nucleotide sequence: TGTGCCAGCTCTCCCGGGACAGGGGGCGCGAGCAATCAGCCCCAGCATTTT. It encodes CASSPGTGGASNQPQHF.

The CDR3 loop is CASSVPLPGDIQYF. The CDR3 DNA reads as TGTGCCAGCAGTGTCCCCCTACCGGGGGACATTCAGTACTTC. The chain employs TRBV2 and TRBJ2-4; tentative D call: TRBD2 (6 bases). Trimming pared 4 bases from V and 8 bases from J, leaving 15 bases between. The CDR3 has 14 residues. CDR1 SNHLY and CDR2 FYNNEI come from the germline V gene.

This chain connects TRBV19 to TRBJ2-7, with D unresolved. V lost 3 bases, J lost 2 bases, and 8 bases lay in between. CDR1 LNHDA and CDR2 SQIVND come from the germline V gene (reference sequence). The CDR3 runs to 13 residues. CDR3 protein: CASSMGITYEQYF. The CDR3 bases are TGTGCCAGTAGTATGGGGATAACCTACGAGCAGTACTTC.

The J gene is TRBJ1-3, the V gene TRBV30, with TRBD1 identical over 8 bases. The V segment lost 2 bases and the J segment 2 bases; nucleotides outside the gene matches: 2. The V gene's germline CDR1 is GTSNPN and CDR2 SVGIG (reference sequence). The CDR3 extends over 14 amino acids. CDR3 bases: TGTGCCTGGAGTAGGACAGGGACTGGAAACACCATATATTTT. This gives the protein CAWSRTGTGNTIYF.

The V and J genes are TRBV30 and TRBJ2-1, with D unclear. V dropped 0 bases and J dropped 9 bases, with 9 bases sitting between them. The CDR3 contains 12 residues. Germline V CDR1 and CDR2: GTSNPN, SVGIG (reference sequence). The CDR3 nucleotides read TGTGCCTGGAGTGTATCGGCCCGTGAGCAGTTCTTC. Translated, it gives CAWSVSAREQFF.

This clone was observed a single time. The rearrangement uses TRBV7-9 and TRBJ2-7; 14 bases align to TRBD2. From germline, CDR1 is SEHNR and CDR2 FQNEAQ (reference sequence). This CDR3 has 14 amino acids. V lost 5 bases to trimming and J lost 6 bases; unmatched junction nucleotides: 3. CDR3 loop: CASSLGTSGSEQYF. CDR3 bases: TGTGCCAGCAGCCTCGGGACTAGCGGGAGCGAGCAGTACTTC.

CDR3 bases: TGTGCACAGTCTAACACCGGGACTAGCGGGCCCTACGAGCAGTACTTC. Encoded protein: CAQSNTGTSGPYEQYF. The chain has TRBV30 and TRBJ2-7; 12 bases align to TRBD2. The CDR3 runs to 16 residues. Germline loops: CDR1 GTSNPN, CDR2 SVGIG (reference sequence).

The rearrangement joins TRBV2 to TRBJ2-7; D not resolved. Trimming took 5 bases from V and 3 from J, leaving 5 bases between them. This CDR3 has 11 amino acids. Germline V gene lookup returns CDR1 SNHLY and CDR2 FYNNEI. In DNA, the CDR3 is TGTGCCAGCAGTCCTTACTACGAGCAGTACTTC. Amino acid sequence: CASSPYYEQYF.

The gene calls are TRBV2 and TRBJ1-6, with a tentative D call TRBD1 (6 bases). Trimming removed 3 bases at V and 4 bases at J, with 10 bases between. The length of the CDR3 is 15 residues. CDR1 and CDR2 (germline): SNHLY, FYNNEI. As DNA, the CDR3 is TGTGCCAGCAGTGATGTACAGGGATATAATTCACCCCTCCACTTT. Its protein product is CASSDVQGYNSPLHF.

This chain uses TRBV5-1 with TRBJ2-7; no clear D gene. CDR1 and CDR2 from the germline V gene are SGHRS and YFSETQ. The V end was cut by 0 bases, the J end by 4 bases, with 11 bases between. The CDR3 consists of 14 residues. Written as DNA, the CDR3 is TGCGCCAGCAGCTTGGCCAGCCAGACGTACGAGCAGTACTTC. It yields the protein CASSLASQTYEQYF.

The chain recombines TRBV30 with TRBJ2-7; D perhaps matches TRBD1 (6 bases). This CDR3 is built from 14 residues. The germline gives CDR1 GTSNPN, CDR2 SVGIG (reference sequence). The V end lost 0 bases, the J end lost 4 bases, and 13 bases lay between the germline ends. Here the CDR3 DNA reads TGTGCCTGGAGTGTACACAGGGATTGGTACGAGCAGTACTTC. Translating it yields CAWSVHRDWYEQYF.

This clone was seen a single time. Written as DNA, the CDR3 is TGCGCCAGCATGACACCGGGACTAGCGGGAGGTGAGAGGGGGACAGATACGCAGTATTTT. This codes for CASMTPGLAGGERGTDTQYF. V and J are TRBV10-1 and TRBJ2-3, with 15 bases matching TRBD2. CDR1 is WNHNN, CDR2 SYGVQD, per germline (reference sequence). V shed 7 bases, J shed 3 bases, and the junction held 17 bases outside the gene matches. CDR3 length: 20 amino acids.

The chain carries TRBV7-8 and TRBJ2-4, with 11 bases lining up with TRBD1. Germline trimming cut 5 bases from V and 6 bases from J; bases unmatched to any gene: 3. This CDR3 spans 14 amino acids. Germline CDR1 and CDR2: SGHVS and FQNEAQ. This CDR3 is CASSRDRGGNIQYF. For the CDR3, the DNA is TGTGCCAGCAGCCGGGACAGGGGGGGAAACATTCAGTACTTC.

This clone occurred once. The CDR3 DNA is TGCAGCGTTGAACGACTAGCGGGAGGTGGGGCCAACGTCCTGACTTTC. It translates to CSVERLAGGGANVLTF. V usage is TRBV29-1 and J usage is TRBJ2-6; TRBD2 matches 13 bases. V was pared by 2 bases and J by 3 bases, with 1 base of the junction left unmatched. Per the germline V gene, CDR1 is SQVTM and CDR2 is ANQGSEA. This CDR3 is 16 amino acids long.

The chain couples TRBV28 to TRBJ2-7; 7 positions match TRBD1. V dropped 5 bases and J dropped 7; count of bases not matched to a gene: 11. The CDR3 contains 14 residues. Germline CDR1 MDHEN, CDR2 SYDVKM. CDR3 in amino acids: CASSGPGQYSEQYF. The CDR3 nucleotides are TGTGCCAGCAGTGGACCGGGACAGTACTCTGAGCAGTACTTC.

The rearrangement uses TRBV21-1 and TRBJ1-1; the table's D call of TRBD1 was not tested on the DNA. TRBV21-1 has pseudogene status. This CDR3 has 15 amino acids. The CDR3 sequence is CASSKVGGQVTEAFF. The CDR3 bases are TGTGCCAGCAGCAAAGTAGGGGGCCAGGTCACTGAAGCTTTCTTT.